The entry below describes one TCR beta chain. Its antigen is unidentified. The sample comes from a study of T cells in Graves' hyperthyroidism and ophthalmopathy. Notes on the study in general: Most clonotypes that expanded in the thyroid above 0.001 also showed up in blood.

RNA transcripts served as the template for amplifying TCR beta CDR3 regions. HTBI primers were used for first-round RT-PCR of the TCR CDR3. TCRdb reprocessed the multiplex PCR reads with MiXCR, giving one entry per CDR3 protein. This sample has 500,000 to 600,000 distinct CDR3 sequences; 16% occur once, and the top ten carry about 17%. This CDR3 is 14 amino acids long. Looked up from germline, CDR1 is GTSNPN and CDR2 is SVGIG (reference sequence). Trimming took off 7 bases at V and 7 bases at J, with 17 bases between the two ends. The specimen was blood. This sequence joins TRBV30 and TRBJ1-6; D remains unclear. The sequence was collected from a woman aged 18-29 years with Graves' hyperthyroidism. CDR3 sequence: CASTIGLTNSPLHF. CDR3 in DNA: TGTGCCTCTACTATCGGACTGACAAATTCACCCCTCCACTTT.